These 3 T cell receptor beta chains were all obtained from the same sample, sequenced in a study of molecular identifiers for immune sequencing clone quantification. TCRdb re-called the PCR reads through MiXCR, storing one row per CDR3 protein. The sample gives 40,000 to 45,000 distinct CDR3 sequences, roughly 20% of which show up once; over 6% is in the top ten. The sequencing sample was made of naive CD8+ T cells from blood, with Jurkat cell RNA spiked in. Subset meaning: FACS-sorted CD8+CD4-CCR7+CD45RA+ naive T cells. Every receptor here comes from a human donor in good health. Some libraries in this study had Jurkat cell RNA spiked in.

Of note for this clonotype: This may arise from a read error, as a much more abundant clone is one base away. This chain joins TRBV28 and TRBJ1-1; 7 bases align to TRBD1. The length of the CDR3 is 15 residues. Germline V lookup: CDR1 MDHEN, CDR2 SYDVKM. The CDR3 region is CACSLRQGLNTEAFF. The CDR3 DNA reads TGTGCCTGCAGTCTAAGACAGGGACTGAACACTGAAGCTTTCTTT.

The rearrangement uses TRBV19 and TRBJ1-1; perhaps TRBD1 as D (5 bases). The V end lost 4 bases, the J end lost 4 bases, and 13 bases lay between the germline ends. Germline-derived CDR1 and CDR2 are LNHDA and SQIVND (reference sequence). The CDR3 is 14 residues long. CDR3 nucleotides: TGTGCCAGTAGTAAGGGGATGTCACCCACTGAAGCTTTCTTT. It yields the protein CASSKGMSPTEAFF.

This chain links TRBV9 with TRBJ1-5; 7 nucleotides align to TRBD1. In germline, CDR1 is SGDLS, CDR2 YYNGEE. The CDR3 totals 13 residues. V shed 0 bases and J 9 bases; nucleotides not matched to a gene: 3. The chain's CDR3 is CASSVEGQTPQHF. The CDR3 DNA reads TGTGCCAGCAGCGTAGAGGGACAGACGCCCCAGCATTTT.